This T cell receptor beta chain was recovered during a study of T-cell reconstitution after alpha-beta-depleted transplantation in children. Findings of the study overall: Several hundred expanded graft clones reportedly gave rise to the alpha-beta T cells present about two months after transplant. Elevated TCRbeta diversity at day 60 was traced, in some patients, to surviving recipient T cells and thymic progenitors.

During its preparation, the TCRbeta library received unique molecular identifiers. TCRdb reprocessed the PCR reads with MiXCR, giving one entry per CDR3 protein. The table includes 500,000 to 650,000 distinct CDR3 sequences, roughly 11% detected once. The germline gives CDR1 LNHNV, CDR2 YYDKDF (reference sequence). V lost 1 base, J lost 5 bases, and 8 bases lay in between. The CDR3 extends over 14 amino acids. This clonotype was counted only a few times. Antigen specificity is unknown. Sequencing was performed on PBMCs, mostly from graft donor cells, taken 180 days after TCRalphabeta/CD19-depleted stem cell transplant. V and J are TRBV15 and TRBJ2-2; D remains ambiguous. The TCR comes from a female patient between 2 and 15 years old who had a stem cell transplant for aplastic anemia, so the T cells may come from the graft donor. The CDR3 DNA follows: TGTGCCACCAGCAGAGGGTCCGTAACCGGGGAGCTGTTTTTT. Translated, it gives CATSRGSVTGELFF.